The 4 T cell receptor beta chains listed next were all sequenced from one sample in a study of T cell responses to AZD1222 COVID-19 vaccine. The table came from immunoSEQ multiplex PCR; TCRdb's copy has only in-frame clones and leaves some out. Here the sample spans 130,000 to 150,000 clones, 90% to 95% being singletons. The material was peripheral blood, obtained on day 0 of AZD1222 vaccination. The receptor source for this set is an adult in good health.

V is TRBV18 and J is TRBJ1-3; possible D gene TRBD1, 6 bases. Germline CDR1 KGHSH, CDR2 LQKENI. Trimming left V 0 bases short and J 5 bases short, with 17 bases between. This CDR3 is built from 17 residues. CDR3 nucleotides: TGTGCCAGCTCACCACCCGGAACTGGGGGCCTTAGAAACACCATATATTTT. This sequence encodes CASSPPGTGGLRNTIYF.

The rearrangement links TRBV10-3 to TRBJ2-3; no clear D gene. The germline V gene has CDR1 ENHRY and CDR2 SYGVKD. Trimming cost V 5 bases and J 5 bases, with 11 bases left between them. The CDR3 runs to 13 residues. In DNA, the CDR3 is TGTGCCATCAGTCCCTCTGGTGGAGATACGCAGTATTTT. This codes for CAISPSGGDTQYF.

V is TRBV19 and J is TRBJ1-5; no firm D call. In germline, CDR1 is LNHDA, CDR2 SQIVND (reference sequence). The CDR3 covers 12 residues. Deletions cut 7 bases from V and 5 bases from J, with 9 bases between. This CDR3 is CASKLGDQPQHF. Here the CDR3 DNA reads TGTGCCAGTAAACTTGGGGATCAGCCCCAGCATTTT.

The V gene is TRBV19, the J gene TRBJ2-1; D is possibly TRBD2 (7 bases). This CDR3 is built from 15 residues. V was cut by 6 bases and J by 7 bases, with 19 bases left in between. Germline V gene sequence: CDR1 LNHDA, CDR2 SQIVND (reference sequence). The CDR3: CASSYRGAAGNEQFF. The CDR3 DNA follows: TGTGCCAGTAGCTACCGGGGGGCGGCTGGTAATGAGCAGTTCTTC.